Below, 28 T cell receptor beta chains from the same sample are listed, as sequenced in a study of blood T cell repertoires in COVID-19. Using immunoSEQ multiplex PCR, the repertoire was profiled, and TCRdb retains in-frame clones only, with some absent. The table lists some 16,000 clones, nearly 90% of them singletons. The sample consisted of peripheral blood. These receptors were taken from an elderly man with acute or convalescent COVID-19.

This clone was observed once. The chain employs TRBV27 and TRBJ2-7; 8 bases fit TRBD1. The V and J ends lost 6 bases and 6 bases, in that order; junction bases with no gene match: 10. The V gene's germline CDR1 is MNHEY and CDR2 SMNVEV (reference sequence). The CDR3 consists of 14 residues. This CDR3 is CASRGQGRPGEQYF. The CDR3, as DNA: TGTGCCAGCAGAGGACAGGGACGGCCGGGCGAGCAGTACTTC.

CDR3 sequence: CASSMDRGGGSPLHF. The CDR3 DNA sequence: TGTGCCAGTAGTATGGACAGGGGGGGAGGATCACCCCTCCACTTT. The chain is built from TRBV19 and TRBJ1-6; 10 bases match TRBD1. V shed 3 bases and J 10 bases; nucleotides not matched to a gene: 6. Germline values: CDR1 LNHDA, CDR2 SQIVND (reference sequence). CDR3 length: 15 residues. The full variable domain, completed using reference TRBV19 and TRBJ1-6, is DGGITQSPKYLFRKEGQNVTLSCEQNLNHDAMYWYRQDPGQGLRLIYYSQIVNDFQKGDIAEGYSVSREKKESFPLTVTSAQKNPTAFYLCASSMDRGGGSPLHFGNGTRLTVT.

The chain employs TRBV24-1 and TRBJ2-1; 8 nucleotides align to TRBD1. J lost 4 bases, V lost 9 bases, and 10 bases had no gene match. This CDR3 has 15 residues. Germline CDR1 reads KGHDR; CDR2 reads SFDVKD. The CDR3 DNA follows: TGTGCCACCTCCTGGGGCAGGGGGCCATACAATGAGCAGTTCTTC. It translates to CATSWGRGPYNEQFF.

For the CDR3, the DNA is TGTGCCAGCAGCCCAGATCAGAGGCGGGGCGGGGACACTGAAGCTTTCTTT. This encodes CASSPDQRRGGDTEAFF. The J gene is TRBJ1-1, the V gene TRBV3-1 (or the pseudogene TRBV3-2), with a possible D match to TRBD1 (5 bases). CDR1 LGHDT and CDR2 YNNKEL come from the germline V gene (reference sequence). Trimming pared 4 bases from V and 3 bases from J, leaving 21 bases between. CDR3 size: 17 residues.

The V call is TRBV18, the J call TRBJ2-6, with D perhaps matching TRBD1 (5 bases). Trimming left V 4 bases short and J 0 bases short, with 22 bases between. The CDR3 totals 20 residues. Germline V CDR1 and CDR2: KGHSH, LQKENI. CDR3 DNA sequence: TGTGCCAGCTCACACTATAAGGCAGGGTTACCTAACTCTGGGGCCAACGTCCTGACTTTC. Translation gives CASSHYKAGLPNSGANVLTF.

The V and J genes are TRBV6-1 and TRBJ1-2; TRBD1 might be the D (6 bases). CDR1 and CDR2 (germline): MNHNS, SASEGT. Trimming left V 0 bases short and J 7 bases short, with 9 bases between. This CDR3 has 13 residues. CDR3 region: CASSEAARGGYTF. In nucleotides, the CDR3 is TGTGCCAGCAGTGAAGCGGCCAGGGGTGGCTACACCTTC.

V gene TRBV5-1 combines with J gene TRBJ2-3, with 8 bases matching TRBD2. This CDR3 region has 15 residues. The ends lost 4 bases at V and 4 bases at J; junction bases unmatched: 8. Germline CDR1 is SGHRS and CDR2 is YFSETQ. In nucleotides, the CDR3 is TGCGCCAGCAGCACCGGACTAGCAAGCTCAGATACGCAGTATTTT. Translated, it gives CASSTGLASSDTQYF.

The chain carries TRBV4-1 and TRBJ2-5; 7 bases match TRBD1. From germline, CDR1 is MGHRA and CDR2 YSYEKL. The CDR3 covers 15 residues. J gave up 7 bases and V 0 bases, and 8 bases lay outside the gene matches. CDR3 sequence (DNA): TGCGCCAGCAGCCAAGAGGGGACAGACCCAGGGACCCAGTACTTC. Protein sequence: CASSQEGTDPGTQYF.

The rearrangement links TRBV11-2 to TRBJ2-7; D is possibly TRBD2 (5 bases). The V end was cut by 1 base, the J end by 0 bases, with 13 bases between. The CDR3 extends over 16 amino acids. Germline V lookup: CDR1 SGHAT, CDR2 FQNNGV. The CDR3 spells CASSLVEEAFSYEQYF. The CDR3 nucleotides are TGTGCCAGCAGCTTAGTAGAGGAGGCATTCTCCTACGAGCAGTACTTC.

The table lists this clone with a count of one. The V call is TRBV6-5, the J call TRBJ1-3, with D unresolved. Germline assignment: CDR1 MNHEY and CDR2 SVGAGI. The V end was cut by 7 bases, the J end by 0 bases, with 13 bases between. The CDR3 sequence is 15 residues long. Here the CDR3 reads CASKELQYSGNTIYF. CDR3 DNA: TGTGCCAGCAAGGAATTACAGTACTCTGGAAACACCATATATTTT.

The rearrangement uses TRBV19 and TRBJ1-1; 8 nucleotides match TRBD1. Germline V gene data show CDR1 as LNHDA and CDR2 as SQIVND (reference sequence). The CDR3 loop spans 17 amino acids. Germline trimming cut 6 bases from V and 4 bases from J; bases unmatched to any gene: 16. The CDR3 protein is CASSRDLPGGPSTEAFF. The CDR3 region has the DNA TGTGCCAGTAGCAGAGACCTTCCAGGGGGCCCCAGCACTGAAGCTTTCTTT.

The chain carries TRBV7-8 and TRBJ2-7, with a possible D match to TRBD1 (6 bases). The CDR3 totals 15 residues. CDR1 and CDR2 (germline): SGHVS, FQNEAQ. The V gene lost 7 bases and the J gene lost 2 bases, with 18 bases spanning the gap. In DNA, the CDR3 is TGTGCCAGCACCCTAGAGGCCAGGGGCCCCTACGAGCAGTACTTC. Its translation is CASTLEARGPYEQYF. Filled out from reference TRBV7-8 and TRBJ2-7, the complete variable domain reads GAGVSQSPRYKVAKRGQDVALRCDPISGHVSLFWYQQALGQGPEFLTYFQNEAQLDKSGLPSDRFFAERPEGSVSTLKIQRTQQEDSAVYLCASTLEARGPYEQYFGPGTRLTVT.

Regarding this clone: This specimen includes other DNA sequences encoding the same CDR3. CDR3 loop: CASSGTGGGNQPQHF. CDR3 DNA: TGTGCCAGCAGTGGAACAGGGGGCGGCAATCAGCCCCAGCATTTT. The gene calls are TRBV2 and TRBJ1-5; 9 nucleotides match TRBD1. From germline, CDR1 is SNHLY and CDR2 FYNNEI. J gave up 2 bases and V 4 bases, and 3 bases lay outside the gene matches. CDR3 length: 15 residues.

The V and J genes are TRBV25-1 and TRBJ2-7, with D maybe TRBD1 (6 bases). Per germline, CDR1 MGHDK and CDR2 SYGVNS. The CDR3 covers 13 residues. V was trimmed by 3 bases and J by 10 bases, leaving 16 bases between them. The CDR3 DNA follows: TGTGCCAGCAGTGATGGGACAACCGGCCCTCAGTACTTC. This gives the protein CASSDGTTGPQYF.

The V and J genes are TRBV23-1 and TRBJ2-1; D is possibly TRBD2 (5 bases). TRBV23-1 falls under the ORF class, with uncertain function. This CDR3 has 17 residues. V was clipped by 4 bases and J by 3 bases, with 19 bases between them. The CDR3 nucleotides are TGCGCCAGCAGTCTGGCTAGCACCCACTTACACTACAATGAGCAGTTCTTC. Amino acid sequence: CASSLASTHLHYNEQFF.

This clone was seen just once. CDR3 region: CASSLVGTSGGYTDTQYF. The DNA for the CDR3 is TGTGCCAGCAGCTTAGTCGGGACTAGCGGGGGATACACAGATACGCAGTATTTT. The chain links TRBV7-6 to TRBJ2-3, with 14 bases identical to TRBD2. The germline V gene encodes CDR1 SGHVS and CDR2 FNYEAQ. The CDR3 is 18 amino acids. The junction had 5 bases not matched to a gene; V was cut back by 1 base and J by 2 bases.

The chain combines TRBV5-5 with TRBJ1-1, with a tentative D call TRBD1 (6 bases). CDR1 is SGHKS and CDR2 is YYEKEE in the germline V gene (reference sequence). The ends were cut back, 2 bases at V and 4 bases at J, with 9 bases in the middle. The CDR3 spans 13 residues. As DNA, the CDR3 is TGTGCCAGCAGCTTCGCAGGGGTCACTGAAGCTTTCTTT. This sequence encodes CASSFAGVTEAFF. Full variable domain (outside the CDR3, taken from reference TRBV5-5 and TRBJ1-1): DAGVTQSPTHLIKTRGQQVTLRCSPISGHKSVSWYQQVLGQGPQFIFQYYEKEERGRGNFPDRFSARQFPNYSSELNVNALLLGDSALYLCASSFAGVTEAFFGQGTRLTVV.

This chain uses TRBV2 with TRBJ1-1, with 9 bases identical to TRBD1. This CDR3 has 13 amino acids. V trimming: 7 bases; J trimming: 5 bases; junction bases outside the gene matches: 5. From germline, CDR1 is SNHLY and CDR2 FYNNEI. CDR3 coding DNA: TGTGCCAGCACGGAACAGGGGGCTACTGAAGCTTTCTTT. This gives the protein CASTEQGATEAFF.

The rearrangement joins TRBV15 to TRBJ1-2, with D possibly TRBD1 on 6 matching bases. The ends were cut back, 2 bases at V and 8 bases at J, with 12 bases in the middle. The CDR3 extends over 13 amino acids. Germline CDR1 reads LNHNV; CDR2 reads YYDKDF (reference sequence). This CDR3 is CATSRQGQNGYTF. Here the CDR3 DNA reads TGTGCCACCAGCAGACAGGGACAAAACGGCTACACCTTC.

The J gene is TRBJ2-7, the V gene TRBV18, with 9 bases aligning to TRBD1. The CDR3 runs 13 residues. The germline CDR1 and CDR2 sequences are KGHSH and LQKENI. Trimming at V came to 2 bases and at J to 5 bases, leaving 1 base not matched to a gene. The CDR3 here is CASSPGTGNEQYF. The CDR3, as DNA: TGTGCCAGCTCACCAGGGACAGGGAACGAGCAGTACTTC.

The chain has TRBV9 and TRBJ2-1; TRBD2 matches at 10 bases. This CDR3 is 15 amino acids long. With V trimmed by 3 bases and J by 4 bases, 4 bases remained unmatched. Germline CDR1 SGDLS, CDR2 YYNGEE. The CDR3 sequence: CASSGGTSVYNEQFF. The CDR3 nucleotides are TGTGCCAGCAGCGGTGGGACTAGCGTATACAATGAGCAGTTCTTC.

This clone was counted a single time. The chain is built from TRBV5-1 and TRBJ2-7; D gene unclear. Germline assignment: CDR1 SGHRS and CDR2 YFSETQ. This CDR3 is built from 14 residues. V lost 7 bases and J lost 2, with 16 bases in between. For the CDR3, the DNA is TGCGCCAGCGCCGCTGGAACAGCTACCTACGAGCAGTACTTC. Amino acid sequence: CASAAGTATYEQYF.

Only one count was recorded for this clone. The CDR3 region is CASSPKGTGDEKLFF. The CDR3 DNA reads TGTGCCAGCAGCCCAAAGGGGACAGGAGATGAAAAACTGTTTTTT. The chain combines TRBV7-9 with TRBJ1-4, with 8 bases matching TRBD1. The CDR3 consists of 15 residues. J lost 6 bases, V lost 5 bases, and 8 bases had no gene match. CDR1 is SEHNR and CDR2 is FQNEAQ in the germline V gene (reference sequence).

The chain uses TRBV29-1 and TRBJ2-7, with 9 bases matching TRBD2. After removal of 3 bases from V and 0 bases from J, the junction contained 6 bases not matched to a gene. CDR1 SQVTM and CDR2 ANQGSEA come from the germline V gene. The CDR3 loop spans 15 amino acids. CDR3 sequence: CSVELLAGVSYEQYF. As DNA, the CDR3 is TGCAGCGTTGAGCTACTAGCGGGTGTCTCCTACGAGCAGTACTTC.

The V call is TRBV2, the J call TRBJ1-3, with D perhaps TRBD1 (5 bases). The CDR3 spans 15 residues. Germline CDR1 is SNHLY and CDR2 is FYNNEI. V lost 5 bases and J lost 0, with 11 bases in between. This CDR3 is CASSPSGGSGNTIYF. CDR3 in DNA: TGTGCCAGCAGTCCGTCCGGGGGCTCTGGAAACACCATATATTTT.

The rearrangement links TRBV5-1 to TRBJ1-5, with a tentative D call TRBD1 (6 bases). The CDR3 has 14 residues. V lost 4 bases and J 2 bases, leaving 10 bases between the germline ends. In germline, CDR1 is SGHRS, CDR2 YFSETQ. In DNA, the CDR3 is TGCGCCAGCAGCCTCGAGGGGGGCAATCAGCCCCAGCATTTT. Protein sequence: CASSLEGGNQPQHF.

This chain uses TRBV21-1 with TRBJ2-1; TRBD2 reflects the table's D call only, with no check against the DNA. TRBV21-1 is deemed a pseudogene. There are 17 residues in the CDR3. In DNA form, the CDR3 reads TGTGCCAGCCCCGGGACTAGCGGGAGGGCCGGTTACAATGAGCAGTTCTTC. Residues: CASPGTSGRAGYNEQFF.

CDR3 loop: CSAAPSRGQLADEQYF. DNA for the CDR3: TGCAGCGCCGCCCCCTCGAGGGGACAGTTAGCTGACGAGCAGTACTTC. The V gene is TRBV29-1, the J gene TRBJ2-7; TRBD1 matches at 7 bases. Trimming cost V 7 bases and J 5 bases; bases outside gene matches: 20. The V gene's germline CDR1 is SQVTM and CDR2 ANQGSEA. This CDR3 spans 16 amino acids.